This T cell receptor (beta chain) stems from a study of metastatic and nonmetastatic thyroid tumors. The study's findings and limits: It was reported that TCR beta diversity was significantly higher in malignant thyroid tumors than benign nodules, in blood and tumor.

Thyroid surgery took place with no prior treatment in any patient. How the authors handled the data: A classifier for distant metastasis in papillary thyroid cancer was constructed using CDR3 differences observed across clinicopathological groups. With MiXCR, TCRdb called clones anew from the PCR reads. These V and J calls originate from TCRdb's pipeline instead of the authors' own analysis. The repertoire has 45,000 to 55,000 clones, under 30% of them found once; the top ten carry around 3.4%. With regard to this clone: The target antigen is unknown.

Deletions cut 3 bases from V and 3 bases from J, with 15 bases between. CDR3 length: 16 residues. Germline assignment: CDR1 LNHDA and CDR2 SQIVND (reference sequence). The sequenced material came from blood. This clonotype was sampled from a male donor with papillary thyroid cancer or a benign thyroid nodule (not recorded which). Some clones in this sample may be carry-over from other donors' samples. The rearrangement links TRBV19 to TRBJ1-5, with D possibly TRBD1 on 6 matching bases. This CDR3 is CASSMPRQVDNQPQHF. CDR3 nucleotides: TGTGCCAGTAGTATGCCCCGACAGGTAGACAATCAGCCCCAGCATTTT.